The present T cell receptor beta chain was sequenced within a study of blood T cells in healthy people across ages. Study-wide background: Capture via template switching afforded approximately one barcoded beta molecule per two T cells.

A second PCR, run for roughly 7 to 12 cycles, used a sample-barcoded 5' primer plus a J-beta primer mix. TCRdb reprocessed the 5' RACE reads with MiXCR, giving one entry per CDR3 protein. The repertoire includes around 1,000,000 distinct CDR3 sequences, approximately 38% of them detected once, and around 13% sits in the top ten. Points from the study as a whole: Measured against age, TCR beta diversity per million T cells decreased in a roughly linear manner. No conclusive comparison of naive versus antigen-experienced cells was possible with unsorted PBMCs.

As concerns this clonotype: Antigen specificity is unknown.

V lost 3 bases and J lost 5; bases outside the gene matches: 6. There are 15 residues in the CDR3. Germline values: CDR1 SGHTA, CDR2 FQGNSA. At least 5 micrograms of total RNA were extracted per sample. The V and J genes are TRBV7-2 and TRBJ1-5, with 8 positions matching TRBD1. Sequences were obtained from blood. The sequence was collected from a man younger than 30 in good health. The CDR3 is CASSFRTGPDQPQHF. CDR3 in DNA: TGTGCCAGCAGCTTCCGGACAGGGCCTGATCAGCCCCAGCATTTT.